This entry concerns a single T cell receptor beta chain. Original processing methods: Estimated nucleated cell counts came from reference gene primer amplification. Libraries were prepared by immunoSEQ multiplex PCR; TCRdb keeps only in-frame clonotypes and omits some of them. V and J calls plus clone size are reproduced from that table; the DNA served to infer D and trimming. This table holds some 200,000 clones, 70% to 90% found once. The sample comes from a study of blood T cell repertoires in COVID-19. Study-wide background: Researchers got acute and convalescent COVID-19 samples from the United States, Italy and Spain. PBMCs, B-cell-depleted T cells, or T cells provided the cDNA or gDNA that made up the material.

This CDR3 spans 14 amino acids. V was trimmed by 4 bases and J by 9 bases, leaving 18 bases between them. Germline CDR1 MNHEY, CDR2 SVGEGT. The clonotype comes from a woman of 80 years or more with acute or convalescent COVID-19. The chain recombines TRBV6-2 or TRBV6-3 with TRBJ2-5; D may be TRBD2 (6 bases). Input material: peripheral blood. The CDR3 loop reads CASSSPTSLWAQYF. The CDR3 DNA is TGTGCCAGCAGTTCGCCGACTAGTTTATGGGCCCAGTACTTC.